This T cell receptor beta chain comes out of a study of siplizumab effects on memory and regulatory T cells. Findings of the study overall: Alloreactive sequences whose origin lay in unstimulated CD4+ memory cells were significantly reduced by siplizumab. Reactions containing siplizumab showed mappable alloreactive CD4+ clones averaging 68.8% Treg-derived, versus approximately 28% in controls. Roughly 75-95% of proliferating CD4+ or CD8+ clones lacked an assignable naive or memory phenotype.

Per individual sample, 9.9 x 10^4 or so TCR templates were assayed. The assay was immunoSEQ multiplex PCR, and TCRdb's table has in-frame clones only and misses some. The table includes about 100,000 clones, 75% to 95% detected once. The V gene's germline CDR1 is SGHRS and CDR2 YFSETQ. The CDR3 loop spans 16 amino acids. The V and J ends lost 4 bases and 7 bases, in that order; junction bases with no gene match: 9. Notes on this clone: Its target is unknown. Other DNA sequences in the same sample also yield this CDR3.

This TCR came from a human donor in good health. Sequencing was performed on CD4+ T cells sorted from blood. This chain uses TRBV5-1 with TRBJ1-6; 9 bases are a match to TRBD1. In DNA, the CDR3 is TGCGCCAGCAGCCTAGAACTGACAGGGGGGAATTCACCCCTCCACTTT. It specifies CASSLELTGGNSPLHF. Drawing the rest from reference TRBV5-1 and TRBJ1-6, the complete variable domain is KAGVTQTPRYLIKTRGQQVTLSCSPISGHRSVSWYQQTPGQGLQFLFEYFSETQRNKGNFPGRFSGRQFSNSRSEMNVSTLELGDSALYLCASSLELTGGNSPLHFGNGTRLTVT.